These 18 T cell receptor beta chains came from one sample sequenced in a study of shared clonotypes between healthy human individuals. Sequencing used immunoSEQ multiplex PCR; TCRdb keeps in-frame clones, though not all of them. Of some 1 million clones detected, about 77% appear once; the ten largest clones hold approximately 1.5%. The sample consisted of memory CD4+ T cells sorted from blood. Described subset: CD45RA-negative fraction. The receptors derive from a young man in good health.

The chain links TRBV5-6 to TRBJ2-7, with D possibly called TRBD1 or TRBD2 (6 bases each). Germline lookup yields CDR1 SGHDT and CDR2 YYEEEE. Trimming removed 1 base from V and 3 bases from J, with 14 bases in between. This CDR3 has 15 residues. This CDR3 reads CASSLLEGVNYEQYF. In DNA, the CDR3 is TGTGCCAGCAGCTTGTTGGAGGGGGTGAACTACGAGCAGTACTTC.

The CDR3 coding sequence is TGTGCCAGCAGTTCCAAGACAGGGGCCCCCCTCCACTTT. As protein: CASSSKTGAPLHF. The V call is TRBV6-6, the J call TRBJ1-6; 8 bases are a match to TRBD1. Unmatched junction bases numbered 6, after V lost 4 bases and J lost 13 bases. The CDR3 length is 13 residues. CDR1 and CDR2 (germline): MNHNY, SVGAGI (reference sequence).

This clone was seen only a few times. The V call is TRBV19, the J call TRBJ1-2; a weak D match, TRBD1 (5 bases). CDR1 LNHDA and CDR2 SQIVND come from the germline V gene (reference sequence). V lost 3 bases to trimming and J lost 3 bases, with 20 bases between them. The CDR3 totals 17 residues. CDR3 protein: CASSIYLNGGFDYGYTF. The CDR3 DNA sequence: TGTGCCAGTAGTATCTACCTCAACGGGGGGTTTGACTATGGCTACACCTTC.

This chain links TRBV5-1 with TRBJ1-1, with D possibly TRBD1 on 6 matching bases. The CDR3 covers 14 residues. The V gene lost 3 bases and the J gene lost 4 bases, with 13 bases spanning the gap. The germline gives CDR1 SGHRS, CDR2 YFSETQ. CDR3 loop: CASSSDVRGTEAFF. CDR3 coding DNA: TGCGCCAGCAGCTCCGATGTCAGGGGCACTGAAGCTTTCTTT.

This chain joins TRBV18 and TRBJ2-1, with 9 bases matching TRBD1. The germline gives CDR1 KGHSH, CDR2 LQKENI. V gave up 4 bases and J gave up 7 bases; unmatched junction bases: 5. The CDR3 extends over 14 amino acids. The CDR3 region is CASSLRTGENEQFF. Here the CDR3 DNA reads TGTGCCAGCTCACTTCGGACAGGGGAGAATGAGCAGTTCTTC.

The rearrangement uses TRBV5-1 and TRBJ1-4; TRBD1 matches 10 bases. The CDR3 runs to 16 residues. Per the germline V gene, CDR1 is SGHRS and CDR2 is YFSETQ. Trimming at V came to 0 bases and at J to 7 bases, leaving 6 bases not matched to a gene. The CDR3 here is CASSLADRGPGEKLFF. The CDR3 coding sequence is TGCGCCAGCAGCTTGGCAGACAGGGGGCCGGGTGAAAAACTGTTTTTT.

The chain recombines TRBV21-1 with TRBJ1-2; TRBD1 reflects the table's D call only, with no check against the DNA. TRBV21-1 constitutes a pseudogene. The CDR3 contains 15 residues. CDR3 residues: CASSTLYRGHGGYTF. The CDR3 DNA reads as TGTGCCAGCAGCACCCTATACAGGGGGCACGGGGGCTACACCTTC.

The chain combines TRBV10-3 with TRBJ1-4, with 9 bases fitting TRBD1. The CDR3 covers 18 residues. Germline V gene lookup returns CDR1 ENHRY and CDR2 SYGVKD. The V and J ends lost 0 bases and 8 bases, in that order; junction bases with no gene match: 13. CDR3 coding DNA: TGTGCCATCAGTGAGTCTTTACGTCCCGGGACAGGGAGAGAAAAACTGTTTTTT. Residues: CAISESLRPGTGREKLFF.

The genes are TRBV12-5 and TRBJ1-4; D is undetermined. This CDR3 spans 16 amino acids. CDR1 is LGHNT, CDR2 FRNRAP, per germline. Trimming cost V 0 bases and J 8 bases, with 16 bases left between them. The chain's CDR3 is CASGLVQEGLREKLFF. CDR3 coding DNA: TGTGCTAGTGGTTTGGTACAAGAAGGATTGCGGGAAAAACTGTTTTTT. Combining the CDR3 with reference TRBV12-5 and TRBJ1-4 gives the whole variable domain DARVTQTPRHKVTEMGQEVTMRCQPILGHNTVFWYRQTMMQGLELLAYFRNRAPLDDSGMPKDRFSAEMPDATLATLKIQPSEPRDSAVYFCASGLVQEGLREKLFFGSGTQLSVL.

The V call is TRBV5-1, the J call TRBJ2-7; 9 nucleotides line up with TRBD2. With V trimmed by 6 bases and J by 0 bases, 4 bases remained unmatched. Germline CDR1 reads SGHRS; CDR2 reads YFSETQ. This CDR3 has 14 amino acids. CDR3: CASKSGGNSYEQYF. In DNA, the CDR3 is TGCGCCAGCAAGAGCGGGGGGAACTCCTACGAGCAGTACTTC.

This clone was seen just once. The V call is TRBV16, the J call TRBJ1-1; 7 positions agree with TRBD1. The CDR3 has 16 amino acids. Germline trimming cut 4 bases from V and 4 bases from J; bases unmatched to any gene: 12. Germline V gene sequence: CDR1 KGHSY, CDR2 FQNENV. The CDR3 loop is CASSLNRGTWITEAFF. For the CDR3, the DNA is TGTGCCAGCAGCCTGAACAGGGGAACATGGATCACTGAAGCTTTCTTT.

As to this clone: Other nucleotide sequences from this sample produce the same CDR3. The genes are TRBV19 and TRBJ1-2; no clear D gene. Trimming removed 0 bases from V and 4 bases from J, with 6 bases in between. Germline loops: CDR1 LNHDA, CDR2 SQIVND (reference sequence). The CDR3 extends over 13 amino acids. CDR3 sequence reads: CASSIEGSYGYTF. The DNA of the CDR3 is TGTGCCAGTAGTATAGAGGGGTCCTATGGCTACACCTTC.

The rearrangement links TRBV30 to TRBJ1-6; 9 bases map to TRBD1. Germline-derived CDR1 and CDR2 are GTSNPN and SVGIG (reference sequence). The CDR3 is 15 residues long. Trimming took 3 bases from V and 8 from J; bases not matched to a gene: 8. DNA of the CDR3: TGTGCCTGGAGGCTCCGGGACAGGGTGGATTCACCCCTCCACTTT. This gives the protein CAWRLRDRVDSPLHF. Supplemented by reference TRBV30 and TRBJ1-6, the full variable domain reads SQTIHQWPATLVQPVGSPLSLECTVEGTSNPNLYWYRQAAGRGLQLLFYSVGIGQISSEVPQNLSASRPQDRQFILSSKKLLLSDSGFYLCAWRLRDRVDSPLHFGNGTRLTVT.

CDR3 protein: CASSLSMGQGPYEQYF. The CDR3 DNA reads as TGTGCCAGCAGCTTGTCTATGGGGCAGGGTCCCTACGAGCAGTACTTC. This chain uses TRBV5-4 with TRBJ2-7, with D tentatively TRBD1 (5 bases). The CDR3 loop spans 16 amino acids. Trimming removed 1 base at V and 2 bases at J, with 16 bases between. Germline loops: CDR1 SGHNT, CDR2 YYREEE (reference sequence). Supplemented by reference TRBV5-4 and TRBJ2-7, the full variable domain reads ETGVTQSPTHLIKTRGQQVTLRCSSQSGHNTVSWYQQALGQGPQFIFQYYREEENGRGNFPPRFSGLQFPNYSSELNVNALELDDSALYLCASSLSMGQGPYEQYFGPGTRLTVT.

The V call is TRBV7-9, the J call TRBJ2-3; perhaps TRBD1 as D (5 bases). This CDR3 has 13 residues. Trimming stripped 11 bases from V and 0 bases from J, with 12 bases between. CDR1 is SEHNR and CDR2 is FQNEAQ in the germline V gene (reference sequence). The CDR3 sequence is CAGQQVSTDTQYF. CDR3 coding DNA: TGTGCCGGACAACAGGTTAGCACAGATACGCAGTATTTT. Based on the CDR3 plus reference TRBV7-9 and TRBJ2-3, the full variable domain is DTGVSQNPRHKITKRGQNVTFRCDPISEHNRLYWYRQTLGQGPEFLTYFQNEAQLEKSRLLSDRFSAERPKGSFSTLEIQRTEQGDSAMYLCAGQQVSTDTQYFGPGTRLTVL.

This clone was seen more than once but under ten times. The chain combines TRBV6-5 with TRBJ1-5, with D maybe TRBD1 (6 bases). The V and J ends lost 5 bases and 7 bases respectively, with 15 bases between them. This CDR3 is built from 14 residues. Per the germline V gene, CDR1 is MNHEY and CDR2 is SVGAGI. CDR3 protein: CASSPQGNRQPQHF. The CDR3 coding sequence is TGTGCCAGCAGTCCCCAGGGGAATCGACAGCCCCAGCATTTT.

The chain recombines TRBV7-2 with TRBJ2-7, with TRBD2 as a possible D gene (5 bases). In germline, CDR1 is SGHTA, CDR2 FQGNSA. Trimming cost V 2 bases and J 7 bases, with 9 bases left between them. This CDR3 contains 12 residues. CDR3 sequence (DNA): TGTGCCAGCAGCTTATCTAGACTAGAGCAGTACTTC. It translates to CASSLSRLEQYF.

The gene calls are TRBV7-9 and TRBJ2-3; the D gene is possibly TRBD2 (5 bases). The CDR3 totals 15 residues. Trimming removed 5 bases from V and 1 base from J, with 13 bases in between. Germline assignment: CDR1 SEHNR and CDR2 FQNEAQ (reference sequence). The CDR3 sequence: CASSPFREGTDTQYF. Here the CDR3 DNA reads TGTGCCAGCAGCCCATTTCGGGAAGGCACAGATACGCAGTATTTT. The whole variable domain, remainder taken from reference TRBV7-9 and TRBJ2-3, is DTGVSQNPRHKITKRGQNVTFRCDPISEHNRLYWYRQTLGQGPEFLTYFQNEAQLEKSRLLSDRFSAERPKGSFSTLEIQRTEQGDSAMYLCASSPFREGTDTQYFGPGTRLTVL.